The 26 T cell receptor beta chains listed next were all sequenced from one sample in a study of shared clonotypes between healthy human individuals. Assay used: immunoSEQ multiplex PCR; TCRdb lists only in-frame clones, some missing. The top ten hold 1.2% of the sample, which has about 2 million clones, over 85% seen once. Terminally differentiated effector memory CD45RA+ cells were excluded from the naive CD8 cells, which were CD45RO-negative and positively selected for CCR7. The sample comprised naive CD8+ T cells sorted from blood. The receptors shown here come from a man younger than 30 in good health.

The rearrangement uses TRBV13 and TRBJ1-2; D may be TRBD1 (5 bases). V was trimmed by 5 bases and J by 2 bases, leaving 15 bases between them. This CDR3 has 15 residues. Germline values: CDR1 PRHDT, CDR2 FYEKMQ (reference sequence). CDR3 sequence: CASSIDREENYGYTF. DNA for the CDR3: TGTGCCAGCAGCATCGACAGAGAGGAGAACTATGGCTACACCTTC.

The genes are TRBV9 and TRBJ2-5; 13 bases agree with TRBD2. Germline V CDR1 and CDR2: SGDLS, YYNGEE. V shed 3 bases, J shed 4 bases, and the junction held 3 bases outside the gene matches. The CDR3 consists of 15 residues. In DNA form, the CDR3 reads TGTGCCAGCAGCGCCGGGACTAGCGGGGCAGAGACCCAGTACTTC. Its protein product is CASSAGTSGAETQYF.

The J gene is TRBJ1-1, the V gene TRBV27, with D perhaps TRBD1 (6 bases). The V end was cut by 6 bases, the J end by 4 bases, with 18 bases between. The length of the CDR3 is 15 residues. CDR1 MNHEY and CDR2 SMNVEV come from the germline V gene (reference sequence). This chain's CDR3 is CASRSIDRWGTEAFF. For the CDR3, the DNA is TGTGCCAGCAGGTCCATCGACAGGTGGGGCACTGAAGCTTTCTTT.

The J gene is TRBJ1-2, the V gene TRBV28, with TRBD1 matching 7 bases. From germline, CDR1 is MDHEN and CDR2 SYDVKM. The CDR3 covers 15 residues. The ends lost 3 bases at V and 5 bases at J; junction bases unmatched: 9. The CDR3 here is CASSFKGADGYGYTF. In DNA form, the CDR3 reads TGTGCCAGCAGTTTTAAGGGGGCAGATGGGTATGGCTACACCTTC.

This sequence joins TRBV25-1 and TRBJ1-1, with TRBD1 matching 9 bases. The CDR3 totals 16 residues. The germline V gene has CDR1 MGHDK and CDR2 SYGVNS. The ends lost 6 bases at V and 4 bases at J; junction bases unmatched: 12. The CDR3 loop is CASSSPTGGYFTEAFF. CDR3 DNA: TGTGCCAGCAGCTCCCCGACAGGGGGATATTTCACTGAAGCTTTCTTT. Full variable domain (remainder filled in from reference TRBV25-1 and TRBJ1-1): EADIYQTPRYLVIGTGKKITLECSQTMGHDKMYWYQQDPGMELHLIHYSYGVNSTEKGDLSSESTVSRIRTEHFPLTLESARPSHTSQYLCASSSPTGGYFTEAFFGQGTRLTVV.

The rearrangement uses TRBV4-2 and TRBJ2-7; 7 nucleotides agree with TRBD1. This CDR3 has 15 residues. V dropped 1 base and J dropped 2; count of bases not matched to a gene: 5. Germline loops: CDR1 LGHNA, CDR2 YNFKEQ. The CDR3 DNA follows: TGTGCCAGCAGCCAAGGACAGGGTGGACCCTACGAGCAGTACTTC. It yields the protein CASSQGQGGPYEQYF.

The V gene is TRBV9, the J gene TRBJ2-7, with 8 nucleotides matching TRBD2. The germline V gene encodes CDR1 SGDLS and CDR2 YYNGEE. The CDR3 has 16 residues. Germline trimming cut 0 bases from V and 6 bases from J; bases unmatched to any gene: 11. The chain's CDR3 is CASSVGAGVQEPEQYF. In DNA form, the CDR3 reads TGTGCCAGCAGCGTAGGAGCGGGAGTGCAGGAGCCCGAGCAGTACTTC. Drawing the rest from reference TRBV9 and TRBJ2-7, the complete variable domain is DSGVTQTPKHLITATGQRVTLRCSPRSGDLSVYWYQQSLDQGLQFLIQYYNGEERAKGNILERFSAQQFPDLHSELNLSSLELGDSALYFCASSVGAGVQEPEQYFGPGTRLTVT.

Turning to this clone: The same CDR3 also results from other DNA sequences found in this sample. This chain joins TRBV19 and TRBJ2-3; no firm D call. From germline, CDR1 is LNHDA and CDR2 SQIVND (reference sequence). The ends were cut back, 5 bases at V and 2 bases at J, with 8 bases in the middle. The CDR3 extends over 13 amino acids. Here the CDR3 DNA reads TGTGCCAGTAGTGTAACGTCCACAGATACGCAGTATTTT. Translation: CASSVTSTDTQYF.

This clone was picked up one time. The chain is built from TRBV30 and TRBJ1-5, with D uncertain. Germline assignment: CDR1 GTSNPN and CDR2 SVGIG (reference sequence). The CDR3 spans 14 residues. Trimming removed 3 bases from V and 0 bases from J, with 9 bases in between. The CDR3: CAWSKGFSNQPQHF. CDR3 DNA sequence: TGTGCCTGGAGCAAAGGATTTAGCAATCAGCCCCAGCATTTT.

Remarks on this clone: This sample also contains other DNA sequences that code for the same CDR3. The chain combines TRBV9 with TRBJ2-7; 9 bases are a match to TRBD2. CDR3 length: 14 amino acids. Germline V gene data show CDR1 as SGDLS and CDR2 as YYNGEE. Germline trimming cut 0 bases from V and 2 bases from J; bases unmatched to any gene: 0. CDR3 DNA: TGTGCCAGCAGCGTAGGCGGGGGGGCCTACGAGCAGTACTTC. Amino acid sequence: CASSVGGGAYEQYF.

Here the CDR3 DNA reads TGCAGCGTTCATCTACTCGACCGCGGCACTGAAGCTTTCTTT. Its protein product is CSVHLLDRGTEAFF. The J gene is TRBJ1-1, the V gene TRBV29-1; the D is unclear. The CDR3 loop spans 14 amino acids. Trimming left V 5 bases short and J 4 bases short, with 17 bases between. Germline V gene sequence: CDR1 SQVTM, CDR2 ANQGSEA.

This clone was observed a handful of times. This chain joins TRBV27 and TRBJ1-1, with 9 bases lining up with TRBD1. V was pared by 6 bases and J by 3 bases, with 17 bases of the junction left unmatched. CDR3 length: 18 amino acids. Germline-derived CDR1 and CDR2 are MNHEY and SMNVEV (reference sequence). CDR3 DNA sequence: TGTGCCAGCAGCAACTCCGGACAGGGGCTTGGTATTTACACTGAAGCTTTCTTT. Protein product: CASSNSGQGLGIYTEAFF.

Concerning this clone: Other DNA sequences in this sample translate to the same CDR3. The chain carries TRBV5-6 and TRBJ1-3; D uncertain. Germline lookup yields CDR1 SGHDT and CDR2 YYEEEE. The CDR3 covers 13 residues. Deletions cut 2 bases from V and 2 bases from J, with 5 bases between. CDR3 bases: TGTGCCAGCAGCTTAGGCCCTGGAAACACCATATATTTT. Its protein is CASSLGPGNTIYF.

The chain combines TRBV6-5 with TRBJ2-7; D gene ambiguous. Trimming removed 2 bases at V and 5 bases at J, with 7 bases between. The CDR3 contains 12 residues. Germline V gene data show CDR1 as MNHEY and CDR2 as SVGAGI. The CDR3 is CASSYMGNEQYF. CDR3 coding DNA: TGTGCCAGCAGTTACATGGGGAACGAGCAGTACTTC.

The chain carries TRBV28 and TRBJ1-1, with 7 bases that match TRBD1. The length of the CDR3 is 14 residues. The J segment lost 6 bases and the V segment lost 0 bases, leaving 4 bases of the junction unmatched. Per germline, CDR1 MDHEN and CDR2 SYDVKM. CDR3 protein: CASSLWDRKSEAFF. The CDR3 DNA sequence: TGTGCCAGCAGTTTATGGGACAGGAAATCTGAAGCTTTCTTT.

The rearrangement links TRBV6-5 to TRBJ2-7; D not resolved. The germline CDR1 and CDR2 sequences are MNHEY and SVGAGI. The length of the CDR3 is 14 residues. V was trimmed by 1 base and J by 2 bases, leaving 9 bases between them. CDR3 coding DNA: TGTGCCAGCAGTTACTTGGGCACCCCCTACGAGCAGTACTTC. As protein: CASSYLGTPYEQYF.

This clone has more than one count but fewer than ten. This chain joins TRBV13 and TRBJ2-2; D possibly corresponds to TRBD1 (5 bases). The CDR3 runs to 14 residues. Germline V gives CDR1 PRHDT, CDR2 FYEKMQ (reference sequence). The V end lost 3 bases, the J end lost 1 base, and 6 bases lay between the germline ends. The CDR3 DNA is TGTGCCAGCAGCTTTACAGGGAACACCGGGGAGCTGTTTTTT. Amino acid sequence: CASSFTGNTGELFF.

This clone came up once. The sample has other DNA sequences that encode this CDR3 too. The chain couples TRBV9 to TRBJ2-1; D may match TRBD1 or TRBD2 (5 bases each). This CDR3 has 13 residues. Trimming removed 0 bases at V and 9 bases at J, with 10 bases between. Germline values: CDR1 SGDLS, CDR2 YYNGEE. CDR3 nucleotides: TGTGCCAGCAGCGTAGGAGGGGCCTCTGAGCAGTTCTTC. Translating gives CASSVGGASEQFF.

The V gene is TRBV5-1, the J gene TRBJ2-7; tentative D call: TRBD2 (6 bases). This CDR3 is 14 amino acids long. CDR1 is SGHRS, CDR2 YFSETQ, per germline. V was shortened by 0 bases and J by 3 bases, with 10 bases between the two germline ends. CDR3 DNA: TGCGCCAGCAGCTTGGGGCTAGCGTACTACGAGCAGTACTTC. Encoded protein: CASSLGLAYYEQYF.

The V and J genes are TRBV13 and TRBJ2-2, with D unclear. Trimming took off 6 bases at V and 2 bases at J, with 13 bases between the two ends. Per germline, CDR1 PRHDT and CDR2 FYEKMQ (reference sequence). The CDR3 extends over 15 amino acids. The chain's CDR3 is CASSPININTGELFF. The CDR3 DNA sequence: TGTGCCAGCAGTCCAATTAATATCAACACCGGGGAGCTGTTTTTT.

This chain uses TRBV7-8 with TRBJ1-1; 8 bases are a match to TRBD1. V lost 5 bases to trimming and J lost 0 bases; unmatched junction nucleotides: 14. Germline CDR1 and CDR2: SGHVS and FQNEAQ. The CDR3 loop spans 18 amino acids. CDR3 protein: CASSRPQGESGMNTEAFF. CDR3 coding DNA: TGTGCCAGCAGCAGACCACAGGGGGAGTCGGGAATGAACACTGAAGCTTTCTTT.

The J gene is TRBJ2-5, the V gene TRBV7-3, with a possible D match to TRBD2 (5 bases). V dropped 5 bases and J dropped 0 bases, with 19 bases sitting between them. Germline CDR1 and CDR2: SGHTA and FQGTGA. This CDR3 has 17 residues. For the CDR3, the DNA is TGTGCCAGCAGCCCCGCCCCCCGGGGATGGTACCAAGAGACCCAGTACTTC. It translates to CASSPAPRGWYQETQYF.

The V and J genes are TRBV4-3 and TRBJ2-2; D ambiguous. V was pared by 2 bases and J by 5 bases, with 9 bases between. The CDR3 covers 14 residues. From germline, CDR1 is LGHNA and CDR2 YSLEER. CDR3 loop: CASSQHYVTGELFF. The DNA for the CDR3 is TGCGCCAGCAGCCAACACTACGTGACCGGGGAGCTGTTTTTT.

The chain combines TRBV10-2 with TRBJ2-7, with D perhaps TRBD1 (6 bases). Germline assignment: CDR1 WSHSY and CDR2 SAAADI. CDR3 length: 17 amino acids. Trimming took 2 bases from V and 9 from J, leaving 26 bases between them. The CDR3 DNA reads TGCGCCAGCAGTGAGCCGGCCTTTAACAGGGCTCGATATGGGCAGTACTTC. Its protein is CASSEPAFNRARYGQYF.

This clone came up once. CDR3 in amino acids: CASSQDPRGGEGGNQPQHF. CDR3 nucleotide sequence: TGCGCCAGCAGCCAAGATCCCCGTGGGGGGGAGGGAGGTAACCAGCCCCAGCATTTT. The chain is built from TRBV4-3 and TRBJ1-5; perhaps TRBD1 as D (5 bases). Looked up from germline, CDR1 is LGHNA and CDR2 is YSLEER. There are 19 residues in the CDR3. V lost 0 bases, J lost 7 bases, and 25 bases lay in between.

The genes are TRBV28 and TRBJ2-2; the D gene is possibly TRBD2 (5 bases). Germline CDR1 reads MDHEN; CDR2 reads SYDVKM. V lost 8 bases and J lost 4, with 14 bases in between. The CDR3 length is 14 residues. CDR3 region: CASRLVGSTGELFF. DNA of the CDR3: TGTGCCAGCCGATTGGTGGGGAGCACCGGGGAGCTGTTTTTT.